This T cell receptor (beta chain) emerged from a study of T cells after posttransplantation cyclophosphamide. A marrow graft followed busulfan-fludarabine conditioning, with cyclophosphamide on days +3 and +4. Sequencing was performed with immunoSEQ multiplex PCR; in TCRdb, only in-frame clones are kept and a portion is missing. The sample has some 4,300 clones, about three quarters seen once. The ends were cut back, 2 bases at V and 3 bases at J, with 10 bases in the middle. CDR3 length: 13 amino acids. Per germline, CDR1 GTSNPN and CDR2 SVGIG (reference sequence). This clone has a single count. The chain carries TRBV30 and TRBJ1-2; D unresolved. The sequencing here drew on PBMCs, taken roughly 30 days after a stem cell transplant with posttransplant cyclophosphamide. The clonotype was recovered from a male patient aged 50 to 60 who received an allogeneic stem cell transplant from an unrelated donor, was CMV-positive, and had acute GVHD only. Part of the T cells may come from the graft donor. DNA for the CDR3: TGTGCCTGGAGTCCACAGCCGGACTATGGCTACACCTTC. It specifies CAWSPQPDYGYTF.